The entry below gives a single T cell receptor beta chain sequence along with its context. Its cognate antigen has yet to be identified. The input lacks base qualities; no much larger clone sits a single base away. Deletion took 5 bases off V and 5 bases off J, with a span of 12 bases between the germline ends. Its CDR3 holds 14 amino acids, cysteine through phenylalanine. The DNA shown is the 42-base CDR3, in frame from base 1. From a lookup of the germline V gene, CDR1 and CDR2 are SGHVS and FNYEAQ. This record comes from a study of regulatory T cells in long-lasting Graves disease (dated by TCRdb to 2020 to 2022). About the full investigation: To count as having persistent Graves' disease, a patient had to have received antithyroid drug treatment for over 5 years with TSH receptor autoantibodies remaining persistently positive. Antithyroid drugs had been taken for approximately 10 years on average by persistent Graves' disease patients in the clinical cohort. The study took place in China and was registered as a clinical trial. A total of around 35 samples underwent TCR sequencing: roughly 13 from persistent and roughly 20 from newly diagnosed Graves' disease patients. This study used TCR sequencing and RNA sequencing of peripheral blood to compare persistent Graves' disease patients against newly diagnosed Graves' disease patients.

Summary of the overall study and its limitations: Compared with newly diagnosed patients, persistent Graves' disease patients had lower TCR Shannon entropy and fewer highly expanded clones, which suggests clonal expansion. More public clonotypes were shared among persistent patients (2,741) than among newly diagnosed patients (just under 1,000). Preferential use of TRBV28, TRBJ1-2 and TRBJ2-5 was observed in persistent disease, whereas TRBV20-1 and TRBJ2-1 were favored in newly diagnosed disease. Because the primary lesion, thyroid tissue, could not be accessed, the study looked at peripheral blood alone. Sequencing and analysis were restricted to the TCR beta chain. The authors acknowledged the small sample size as a limitation that may reduce accuracy.

Library construction relied on multiplex PCR. The instrument given in TCRdb is Illumina HiSeq 4000. iRepertoire HTBI primers and Arm-PCR amplification of CDR3 regions were used to construct TCR beta libraries. Gel purification was performed on PCR products prior to sequencing. From the authors' description of their analysis: A total of some 65 TRBV and approximately 15 TRBJ segments were identified across samples and were used for gene usage analysis of CDR3 amino acid clonotypes. COPE and FqMerger were used to merge the filtered high-quality paired reads into contigs. BLAST was used to align contigs to IMGT TRBV, TRBD and TRBJ reference genes, with CDR3 defined following IMGT. Clonotypes above 0.1% frequency were classified as highly expanded clones. Repertoire diversity was measured by Shannon entropy, and V-J evenness by the Gini coefficient. Public clonotypes were defined as clonotypes shared by more than one individual. The raw public reads went through TCRdb reprocessing: fastp at Q25, MiXCR clone calling, in-frame beta chains kept. Here each entry gathers all rows of one CDR3 protein and keeps the most common genes and DNA. The V and J calls shown here were made by TCRdb, not taken from the authors' results. This sample comprises roughly 500,000 distinct CDR3 sequences, approximately 23% of them detected only once. 13% of the sample lies in the top ten.

Interpreted using the paper, the time point label stands for: persistent/refractory GD, antithyroid drugs over 5 years with positive TRAb. RNA was extracted from PBMCs in TRIzol for both TCR sequencing and RNA sequencing. The diagnosis of Graves' disease followed American Thyroid Association guidelines. Patients for the study were recruited at an endocrinology department in Xi'an, China. Each patient gave 8.5 to 9.5 milliliters of peripheral blood, collected in an EDTA anticoagulant tube. Ficoll Paque Plus density gradient separation was used to isolate PBMCs, and no further T cell sorting was done. RNA quality was checked with an Agilent 2100 Bioanalyzer and agarose gel, and concentration with a NanoDrop 2000.

The material was peripheral blood mononuclear cells (PBMCs), obtained when the disease was refractory, from a patient treated with antithyroid drugs. The receptor was derived from a female donor with Graves disease. Recombination connected TRBV7-6 to TRBJ1-4; the D segment could be TRBD1, given 5 matching bases. The encoded CDR3 is CASSRVEGNEKLFF. Read as DNA, the sequence is TGTGCCAGCAGCCGGGTGGAGGGGAATGAAAAACTGTTTTTT.